This TCR beta chain was identified during a study of CD8 T cells in ankylosing spondylitis. Germline V CDR1 and CDR2: DFQATT, SNEGSKA (reference sequence). The length of the CDR3 is 14 residues. Trimming at V came to 2 bases and at J to 3 bases, leaving 5 bases not matched to a gene. General study points: For ankylosing spondylitis blood, a TCR beta motif of seven to nine highly homologous variants appeared characteristic.

TCRdb independently ran MiXCR on the 5' RACE reads; one entry per CDR3 protein. The sample lists 670,000 or so distinct CDR3 sequences, under 20% occurring once. This clonotype was observed a handful of times. Its antigen is undetermined. Sequencing input: blood, either unsorted or a sorted T cell fraction (not recorded which). The receptor was isolated from a male donor with ankylosing spondylitis. The gene calls are TRBV20-1 and TRBJ1-2; 8 bases map to TRBD1. CDR3 coding DNA: TGCAGTGCTAGAATCCGGACAGGGCACTATGGCTACACCTTC. Translating gives CSARIRTGHYGYTF.